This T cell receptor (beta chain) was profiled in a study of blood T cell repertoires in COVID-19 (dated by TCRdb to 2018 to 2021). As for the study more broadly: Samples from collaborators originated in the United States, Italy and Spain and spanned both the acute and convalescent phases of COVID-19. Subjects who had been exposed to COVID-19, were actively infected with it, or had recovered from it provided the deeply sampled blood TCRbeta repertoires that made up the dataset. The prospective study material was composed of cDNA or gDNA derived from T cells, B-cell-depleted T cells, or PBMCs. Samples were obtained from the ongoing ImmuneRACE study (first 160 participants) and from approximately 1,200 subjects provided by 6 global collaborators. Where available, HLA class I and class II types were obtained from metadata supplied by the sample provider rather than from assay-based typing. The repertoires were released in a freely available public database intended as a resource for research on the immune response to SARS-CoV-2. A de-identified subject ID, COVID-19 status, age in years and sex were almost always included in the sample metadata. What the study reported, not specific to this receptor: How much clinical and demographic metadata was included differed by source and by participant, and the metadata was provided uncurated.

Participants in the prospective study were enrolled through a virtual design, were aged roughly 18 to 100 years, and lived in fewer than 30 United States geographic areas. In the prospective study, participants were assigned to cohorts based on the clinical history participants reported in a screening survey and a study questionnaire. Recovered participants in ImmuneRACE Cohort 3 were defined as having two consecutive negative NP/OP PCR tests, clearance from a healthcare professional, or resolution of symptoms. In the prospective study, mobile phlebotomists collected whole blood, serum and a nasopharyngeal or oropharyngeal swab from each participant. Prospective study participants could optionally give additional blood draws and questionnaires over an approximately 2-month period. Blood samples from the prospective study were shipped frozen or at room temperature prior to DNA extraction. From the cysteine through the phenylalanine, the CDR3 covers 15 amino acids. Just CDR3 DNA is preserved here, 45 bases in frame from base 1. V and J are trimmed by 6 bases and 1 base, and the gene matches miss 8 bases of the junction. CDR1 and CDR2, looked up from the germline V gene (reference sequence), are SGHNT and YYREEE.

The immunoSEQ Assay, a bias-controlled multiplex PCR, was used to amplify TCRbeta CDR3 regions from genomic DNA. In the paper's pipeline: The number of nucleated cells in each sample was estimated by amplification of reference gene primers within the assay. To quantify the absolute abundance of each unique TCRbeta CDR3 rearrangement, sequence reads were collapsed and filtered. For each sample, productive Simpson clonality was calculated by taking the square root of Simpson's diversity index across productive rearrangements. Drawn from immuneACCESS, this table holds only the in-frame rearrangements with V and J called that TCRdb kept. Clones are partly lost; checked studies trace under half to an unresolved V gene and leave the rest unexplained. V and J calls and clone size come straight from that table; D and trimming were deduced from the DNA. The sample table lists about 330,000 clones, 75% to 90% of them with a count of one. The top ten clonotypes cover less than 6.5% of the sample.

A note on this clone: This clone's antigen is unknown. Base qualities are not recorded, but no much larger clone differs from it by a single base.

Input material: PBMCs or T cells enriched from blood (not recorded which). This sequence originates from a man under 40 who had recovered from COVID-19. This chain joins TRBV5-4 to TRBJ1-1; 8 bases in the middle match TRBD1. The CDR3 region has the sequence CASTSGGVSNTEAFF. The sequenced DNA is TGTGCCAGCACGTCAGGGGGCGTCTCGAACACTGAAGCTTTCTTT.